This TCR beta chain is from a study of T cell responses to AZD1222 COVID-19 vaccine. Repertoires were generated with immunoSEQ multiplex PCR, while TCRdb's copy carries only in-frame clones and drops some. Of roughly 150,000 clones listed, approximately 91% were seen once; the top ten hold approximately 7%. Broader study findings: After the peak T cell response, and only then, were repertoires sampled.

The germline CDR1 and CDR2 sequences are MNHEY and SVGAGI. The CDR3 contains 11 residues. V was pared by 5 bases and J by 7 bases, with 9 bases between. To note about this clone: Its antigen is not known. Other DNA sequences of this sample code for an identical CDR3.

This material consisted of peripheral blood, taken after recovery from COVID-19. This sequence originates from an adult who had recovered from COVID-19. The chain combines TRBV6-5 with TRBJ2-7; a weak D match, TRBD2 (6 bases). The CDR3 spells CASSRGGEQYF. CDR3 bases: TGTGCCAGCAGTCGTGGGGGGGAGCAGTACTTC.